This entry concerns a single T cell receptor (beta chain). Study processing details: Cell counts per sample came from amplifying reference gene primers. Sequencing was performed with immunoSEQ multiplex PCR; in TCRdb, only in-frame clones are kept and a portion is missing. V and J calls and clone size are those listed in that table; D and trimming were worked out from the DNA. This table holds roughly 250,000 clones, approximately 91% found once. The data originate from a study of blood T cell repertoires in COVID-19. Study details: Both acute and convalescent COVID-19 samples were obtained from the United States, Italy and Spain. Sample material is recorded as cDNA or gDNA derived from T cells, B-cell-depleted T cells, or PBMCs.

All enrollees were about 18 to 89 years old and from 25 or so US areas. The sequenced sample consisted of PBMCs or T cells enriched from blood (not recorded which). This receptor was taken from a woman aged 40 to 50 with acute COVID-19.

CDR3: CASSVRGGTGGDEQYF. CDR3 nucleotide sequence: TGTGCCAGCAGCGTCCGAGGAGGGACAGGGGGCGATGAGCAGTACTTC. V gene TRBV9 combines with J gene TRBJ2-7; 12 bases match TRBD1. The ends lost 2 bases at V and 7 bases at J; junction bases unmatched: 10. Germline CDR1 is SGDLS and CDR2 is YYNGEE. The CDR3 is made up of 16 amino acids.